These T cell receptor beta chains were read from a single sample in a study of read filtering for tumor transcriptome and immune sequencing. TCRdb used MiXCR to reprocess the reads, holding one entry per CDR3 protein. The profile shows 75,000 to 95,000 distinct CDR3 sequences, under 25% of them singletons. Sequencing was done on a sample of a population of CD138-negative cells sorted from bone marrow. All receptors come from a donor older than 35 with multiple myeloma. Each CDR3 is given with its conserved first and last residue. D genes are given only for firm matches. Clone size is shown for a subset of rows, as once, few, many or a class of expanded clone.

clone size,J gene,V gene,D gene,CDR3 protein,CDR3 DNA
few,TRBJ1-1,TRBV30,NA,CAWSRTLRTEAFF,TGTGCCTGGTCCCGGACTCTTAGGACTGAAGCTTTCTTT
many,TRBJ1-1,TRBV6-1,TRBD1,CASSDRQGRTEAFF,TGTGCCAGCAGTGATAGACAGGGTCGCACTGAAGCTTTCTTT
many,TRBJ1-1,TRBV29-1,TRBD1,CSVEGQGGVNTEAFF,TGCAGCGTTGAAGGACAGGGAGGTGTTAACACTGAAGCTTTCTTT
many,TRBJ1-2,TRBV2,NA,CASSAGQNYGYTF,TGTGCCAGCAGCGCTGGACAGAACTATGGCTACACCTTC
NA,TRBJ2-2,TRBV19,TRBD1,CASSGLRTGTANTGELFF,TGTGCCAGTAGTGGGCTCCGAACCGGGACAGCGAACACCGGGGAGCTGTTTTTT
many,TRBJ2-3,TRBV28,NA,CASSRTGHHTDTQYF,TGTGCCAGCAGCAGAACGGGACACCACACAGATACGCAGTATTTT
few,TRBJ1-4,TRBV19,NA,CASSLEGHSNEKLFF,TGTGCCAGTAGTCTGGAGGGACACTCCAATGAAAAACTGTTTTTT
NA,TRBJ2-7,TRBV6-5,NA,CASSYSLGTYEQYF,TGTGCCAGCAGTTACTCCCTGGGAACCTACGAGCAGTACTTC
many,TRBJ2-1,TRBV6-5,TRBD2,CASSYSGGPYNEQFF,TGTGCCAGCAGTTACAGCGGGGGGCCCTACAATGAGCAGTTCTTC
many,TRBJ2-5,TRBV10-2,NA,CASSELARGATQYF,TGCGCCAGCAGTGAGTTGGCTAGAGGGGCCACGCAGTACTTC
many,TRBJ2-5,TRBV4-1,NA,CASSQASGDPRETQYF,TGCGCCAGCAGCCAAGCTTCAGGGGACCCCCGAGAGACCCAGTACTTC
NA,TRBJ1-2,TRBV4-1,NA,CASSQEAERTYGYTF,TGCGCCAGCAGCCAAGAGGCGGAAAGGACCTATGGCTACACCTTC
many,TRBJ2-2,TRBV20-1,TRBD2,CSARDLAGGPGELFF,TGCAGTGCTAGAGACCTAGCGGGGGGGCCCGGGGAGCTGTTTTTT
many,TRBJ2-2,TRBV7-8,NA,CASSALMWAGELFF,TGTGCCAGCAGCGCCTTGATGTGGGCCGGGGAGCTGTTTTTT
many,TRBJ2-1,TRBV7-6,NA,CASSRNKGLWNEQFF,TGTGCCAGCAGCCGTAATAAGGGTTTATGGAATGAGCAGTTCTTC
NA,TRBJ2-7,TRBV29-1,TRBD1,CSVEGTGERQYF,TGCAGCGTTGAAGGGACAGGGGAGAGGCAGTACTTC
many,TRBJ2-2,TRBV29-1,NA,CSVGEGNTGELFF,TGCAGCGTTGGTGAGGGGAACACCGGGGAGCTGTTTTTT
few,TRBJ2-4,TRBV3-1,NA,CASSQDEDRYF,TGTGCCAGCAGCCAAGATGAAGACCGATACTTC
many,TRBJ2-7,TRBV28,NA,CASSLLGYEQYF,TGTGCCAGCAGTTTACTAGGGTACGAGCAGTACTTC
many,TRBJ1-1,TRBV6-5,NA,CASRPPGRHTEAFF,TGTGCCAGCAGACCACCGGGACGGCACACTGAAGCTTTCTTT